The 5 T cell receptor beta chains below come from one sample, sequenced in a study of T cell changes during pregnancy in multiple sclerosis. TCRdb's copy holds only in-frame clones and misses some; the assay was immunoSEQ multiplex PCR. In the table there are approximately 100,000 clones, approximately 92% of which are singletons. Here the sequenced sample was peripheral blood, taken in the first trimester of pregnancy. The source is a female donor with multiple sclerosis, enrolled in a pregnancy study.

V gene TRBV27 combines with J gene TRBJ1-4; 8 bases are shared with TRBD1. Looked up from germline, CDR1 is MNHEY and CDR2 is SMNVEV (reference sequence). Trimming at V came to 4 bases and at J to 5 bases, leaving 6 bases not matched to a gene. This CDR3 has 15 residues. CDR3 coding DNA: TGTGCCAGCAGTTCTTGGGACAGGAGGAATGAAAAACTGTTTTTT. Its translation is CASSSWDRRNEKLFF.

V usage is TRBV19 and J usage is TRBJ2-3; TRBD1 matches 9 bases. The V and J ends lost 4 bases and 4 bases, in that order; junction bases with no gene match: 6. The CDR3 has 15 amino acids. Germline CDR1 LNHDA, CDR2 SQIVND (reference sequence). The CDR3 here is CASSKLTGGADTQYF. CDR3 sequence (DNA): TGTGCCAGTAGTAAACTCACAGGGGGCGCAGATACGCAGTATTTT.

The chain has TRBV5-1 and TRBJ2-5; 7 nucleotides agree with TRBD1. Germline V gene lookup returns CDR1 SGHRS and CDR2 YFSETQ. This CDR3 comprises 13 residues. The V gene end was trimmed by 4 bases and the J gene end by 3 bases; junction bases not matched to a gene: 3. The CDR3 is CASSLGQKETQYF. CDR3 nucleotides: TGCGCCAGCAGCCTGGGACAGAAAGAGACCCAGTACTTC.

The genes are TRBV10-3 and TRBJ1-2; D call uncertain. Germline loops: CDR1 ENHRY, CDR2 SYGVKD. The V and J ends lost 2 bases and 0 bases respectively, with 7 bases between them. The CDR3 is 14 amino acids. The CDR3 bases are TGTGCCATCAGTGAGGCCAGAACTAACTATGGCTACACCTTC. Its protein product is CAISEARTNYGYTF.

This chain joins TRBV27 and TRBJ1-2, with D uncertain. CDR1 and CDR2 (germline): MNHEY, SMNVEV (reference sequence). V gave up 2 bases and J gave up 5 bases, with 12 bases separating them. The CDR3 consists of 14 residues. The CDR3 reads CASSLEPEIYGYTF. The CDR3 DNA reads TGTGCCAGCAGTTTAGAACCAGAAATTTATGGCTACACCTTC.